Listed below are T cell receptor beta chains from one sample, sequenced in a study of blood T cell repertoires in COVID-19. Using immunoSEQ multiplex PCR, the repertoire was profiled, and TCRdb retains in-frame clones only, with some absent. The sample contains about 140,000 clones, 75% to 85% of which appear only once. The sample consisted of peripheral blood. Receptor source: a woman older than 75 with active or convalescent COVID-19. Each CDR3 is given with its conserved first and last residue. The D gene is left open where the match is weak. Clone size appears in some rows only: once, few, many, or a class for an expanded clone.

CDR3 length	D gene	V gene	J gene	clone size	CDR3 protein	CDR3 DNA
12	NA	TRBV30	TRBJ1-1	NA	CAWSRDITEAFF	TGCGCCTGGAGCCGGGACATCACTGAAGCTTTCTTT
14	NA	TRBV5-1	TRBJ1-2	NA	CASRSGGTDSGYTF	TGCGCCAGCAGATCCGGCGGAACGGACAGTGGCTACACCTTC
13	NA	TRBV18	TRBJ2-5	NA	CASSTGYQETQYF	TGTGCCAGCTCCACGGGGTACCAAGAGACCCAGTACTTC
14	NA	TRBV5-1	TRBJ1-4	NA	CASSTGQVGEKLFF	TGCGCCAGCAGCACCGGACAAGTGGGTGAAAAACTGTTTTTT
17	NA	TRBV18	TRBJ1-4	NA	CASSPQRQDYLSEKLFF	TGTGCCAGCTCACCACAACGTCAGGACTATCTCAGTGAAAAACTGTTTTTT
11	NA	TRBV21-1	TRBJ2-7	few	CASSREDEQYF	TGTGCCAGCAGCAGAGAGGACGAGCAGTACTTC
17	NA	TRBV4-2	TRBJ2-3	NA	CASSQRSRSHSTDTQYF	TGTGCCAGCAGCCAACGGTCTCGTAGCCATAGCACAGATACGCAGTATTTT
15	NA	TRBV7-2	TRBJ1-2	few	CASSPRGGTKYGYTF	TGTGCCAGCAGCCCACGTGGGGGGACGAAATATGGCTACACCTTC
12	NA	TRBV18	TRBJ2-3	NA	CASSPGRDTQYF	TGTGCCAGCTCACCTGGGCGCGATACGCAGTATTTT
14	TRBD1	TRBV5-5	TRBJ1-1	NA	CASRRDSMNTEAFF	TGTGCCAGCAGACGGGACAGCATGAACACTGAAGCTTTCTTT
14	TRBD1	TRBV5-1	TRBJ2-7	NA	CASSLGQGPYEQYF	TGCGCCAGCAGCCTAGGACAGGGGCCCTACGAGCAGTACTTC
14	TRBD2	TRBV2	TRBJ2-7	few	CASRAGVMAYEQYF	TGTGCCAGCAGGGCGGGGGTCATGGCCTACGAGCAGTACTTC
13	NA	TRBV6-5	TRBJ1-1	NA	CASSRRQGTEAFF	TGTGCCAGCAGTCGCCGGCAGGGCACTGAAGCTTTCTTT
14	TRBD1	TRBV7-6	TRBJ1-2	NA	CASSPGGSNYGYTF	TGTGCCAGCAGCCCAGGGGGGTCTAACTATGGCTACACCTTC
13	NA	TRBV6-5	TRBJ1-2	few	CASINGGAKGYTF	TGTGCCAGCATCAATGGAGGGGCCAAAGGCTACACCTTC
18	TRBD1	TRBV3-1/TRBV3-2	TRBJ2-1	NA	CASSRGTGSVLIYNEQFF	TGTGCCAGCAGCCGGGGGACAGGGTCCGTGCTAATATACAATGAGCAGTTCTTC
14	TRBD1	TRBV5-1	TRBJ1-1	NA	CASSKPGGSDEAFF	TGCGCCAGCAGCAAACCAGGGGGTTCAGATGAAGCTTTCTTT
13	TRBD1	TRBV12-3/TRBV12-4	TRBJ1-5	NA	CASSGTGNQPQHF	TGTGCCAGCAGTGGGACAGGCAATCAGCCCCAGCATTTT
15	TRBD2	TRBV2	TRBJ2-1	NA	CASSRLAGGYNEQFF	TGTGCCAGCAGTAGACTAGCGGGGGGATACAATGAGCAGTTCTTC
14	NA	TRBV6-1	TRBJ1-6	NA	CASSDLRTATPLHF	TGTGCCAGCAGTGACCTTAGGACAGCAACACCCCTCCACTTT
18	NA	TRBV21-1	TRBJ1-5	few	CASSKGGQRVYSNQPQHF	TGTGCCAGCAGCAAAGGGGGACAGAGAGTTTATAGCAATCAGCCCCAGCATTTT
16	NA	TRBV6-2/TRBV6-3	TRBJ1-5	NA	CASSYLNGQASQPQHF	TGTGCCAGCAGTTACCTCAATGGGCAGGCAAGTCAGCCCCAGCATTTT
14	NA	TRBV28	TRBJ1-3	once	CASRYYTGGNTIYF	TGTGCCAGCAGATACTATACGGGGGGAAACACCATATATTTT
15	TRBD2	TRBV24-1	TRBJ2-1	NA	CATSEGGTGINEQFF	TGTGCCACCAGTGAGGGGGGGACCGGGATAAATGAGCAGTTCTTC
13	NA	TRBV28	TRBJ1-4	once	CASSSGTPEKLFF	TGTGCCAGCAGTTCGGGGACACCTGAAAAACTGTTTTTT
15	NA	TRBV28	TRBJ1-2	NA	CASRSAGPRGYGYTF	TGTGCCAGCAGGTCTGCAGGTCCCCGTGGCTATGGCTACACCTTC
15	NA	TRBV7-9	TRBJ1-3	NA	CASSLIQSSGNTIYF	TGTGCCAGCAGCTTGATACAGTCCTCTGGAAACACCATATATTTT
18	TRBD1	TRBV4-1	TRBJ1-6	NA	CASSLSGQDSSYNSPLHF	TGCGCCAGCAGCTTGTCCGGACAGGACAGCTCCTATAATTCACCCCTCCACTTT
11	TRBD1	TRBV29-1	TRBJ1-2	NA	CSVSVTGGYTF	TGCAGCGTCTCGGTGACAGGGGGCTACACCTTC
20	TRBD2	TRBV5-1	TRBJ2-2	few	CASSLVGTSGGISNTGELFF	TGCGCCAGCAGCTTGGTGGGGACTAGCGGGGGGATATCGAACACCGGGGAGCTGTTTTTT
18	TRBD1	TRBV7-2	TRBJ2-2	NA	CASSYEGDRSLNTGELFF	TGTGCCAGCAGCTACGAAGGGGACAGGAGTCTAAACACCGGGGAGCTGTTTTTT
14	NA	TRBV7-2	TRBJ1-6	NA	CASSTGTYNSPLHF	TGTGCCAGCAGCACAGGGACCTATAATTCACCCCTCCACTTT
12	NA	TRBV5-4	TRBJ2-1	NA	CASSWSTNEQFF	TGTGCCAGCAGCTGGAGTACCAATGAGCAGTTCTTC
16	TRBD1	TRBV2	TRBJ1-1	many	CASRDRELDENTEAFF	TGTGCCAGCAGGGACAGGGAGCTAGACGAAAACACTGAAGCTTTCTTT
12	NA	TRBV7-9	TRBJ1-3	NA	CASSPFGNTIYF	TGTGCCAGCAGCCCATTTGGAAACACCATATATTTT
14	NA	TRBV11-2	TRBJ2-7	NA	CASSLVPAGYEQYF	TGTGCCAGCAGCTTAGTTCCAGCCGGGTACGAGCAGTACTTC
14	NA	TRBV19	TRBJ2-2	NA	CATPSAGRTGELFF	TGTGCCACCCCATCCGCGGGGCGAACCGGGGAGCTGTTTTTT
16	TRBD2	TRBV11-1	TRBJ2-5	few	CASSLVLAGAVGTQYF	TGTGCCAGCAGCTTGGTTTTAGCGGGGGCCGTCGGGACCCAGTACTTC
16	TRBD1	TRBV11-2	TRBJ1-1	once	CASSLRQGDGISEAFF	TGTGCCAGCAGCTTACGACAGGGGGATGGTATTTCTGAAGCTTTCTTT
14	NA	TRBV6-5	TRBJ1-5	NA	CASRQLQGLGPQHF	TGTGCCAGCAGGCAATTACAGGGTCTCGGGCCCCAGCATTTT
16	NA	TRBV9	TRBJ2-3	NA	CASSVTGGLIHDTQYF	TGTGCCAGCAGCGTAACAGGGGGACTAATCCACGATACGCAGTATTTT
16	NA	TRBV11-2	TRBJ1-1	NA	CASSLLKGIVNTEAFF	TGTGCCAGCAGCTTGTTAAAGGGGATCGTGAACACTGAAGCTTTCTTT
14	NA	TRBV5-1	TRBJ1-6	NA	CASSGQGYNSPLHF	TGCGCCAGCAGCGGGCAGGGCTATAATTCACCCCTCCACTTT
19	TRBD1	TRBV19	TRBJ2-3	NA	CASSIRGRNWSPGTDTQYF	TGTGCCAGTAGTATAAGGGGGCGGAACTGGTCACCGGGAACAGATACGCAGTATTTT
14	NA	TRBV1	TRBJ1-1	NA	CTSSLAGGNTEAFF	TGCACCAGCAGCCTAGCGGGGGGCAACACTGAAGCTTTCTTT